This is a list of T cell receptor beta chains from one sample in a study of blood T cell repertoires in COVID-19. The assay was immunoSEQ multiplex PCR, and TCRdb's table has in-frame clones only and misses some. The sample records 160,000 or so clones, roughly 87% being singletons. The material sequenced was PBMCs or T cells enriched from blood (not recorded which). Receptors were obtained from a human donor with acute COVID-19. The donor label of this sample is uncertain. The conserved cysteine and the conserved F or W are not part of the CDR3 here. D genes are given only for firm matches.

len	v_gene	d_gene	j_gene	CDR3aa
12	TRBV7-3	TRBD2	TRBJ2-1	ASSLTSGEGEQF
10	TRBV5-8	NA	TRBJ2-7	ASSLFRYEQY
16	TRBV27	NA	TRBJ1-1	ASSLGLGARGVNTEAF
12	TRBV3-1/TRBV3-2	NA	TRBJ1-1	ASGQGIPNTEAF
11	TRBV7-9	TRBD1	TRBJ1-5	ASSLTGTQPQH
11	TRBV18	TRBD2	TRBJ2-7	ASSPPSGNEQY
13	TRBV4-3	TRBD2	TRBJ2-7	ASSQDGLGTYEQY
15	TRBV7-9	NA	TRBJ2-3	ASSLQFATDRVDTQY
12	TRBV20-1	TRBD1	TRBJ1-4	SAGDRVGGEKLF
10	TRBV4-2	NA	TRBJ1-1	ASRQEGGEAF
14	TRBV16	NA	TRBJ1-2	ASSPLNGESNYGYT
11	TRBV10-2	NA	TRBJ1-1	ASSEIEDTEAF
12	TRBV7-3	NA	TRBJ2-3	ASSVTGPADTQY
14	TRBV7-8	TRBD2	TRBJ2-3	ASSPRLAGVTDTQY
12	TRBV18	TRBD1	TRBJ2-7	ASSRTGGVYEQY
14	TRBV4-2	TRBD2	TRBJ2-5	ASSQDDLGGQETQY
14	TRBV6-5	NA	TRBJ2-3	ASSYTSDSYTDTQY
13	TRBV2	NA	TRBJ2-7	ASSWGLGGSYEQY
11	TRBV7-6	NA	TRBJ1-1	ASSLWRGTEAF
16	TRBV4-1	TRBD1	TRBJ1-2	ASSQVAGQSFTNYGYT
13	TRBV5-1	TRBD2	TRBJ2-1	ASSLSSGMGNEQF
13	TRBV19	TRBD1	TRBJ2-2	ASRKSTGFTGELF
13	TRBV14	TRBD1	TRBJ2-2	ASRRQGVNTGELF
11	TRBV14	NA	TRBJ1-1	ASSRWTDTEAF
10	TRBV10-1	NA	TRBJ2-3	ASSETGYTQY
14	TRBV7-6	NA	TRBJ2-3	ASSLRGADSTDTQY
11	TRBV18	TRBD1	TRBJ1-2	ASSPDRDSGYT
11	TRBV29-1	TRBD1	TRBJ1-5	SVSQGRNQPQH
14	TRBV4-1	TRBD1	TRBJ1-6	ASSLGRGTANSPLH
13	TRBV5-1	NA	TRBJ1-3	ASSLAGDHGNTIY
13	TRBV9	NA	TRBJ1-2	ASSVGAGWSGGYT
13	TRBV6-5	NA	TRBJ1-2	ASSYSPQGNYGYT
9	TRBV25-1	NA	TRBJ1-1	ASSEQREAF
14	TRBV3-1/TRBV3-2	TRBD1	TRBJ1-3	ASSQGTGGNGNTIY
15	TRBV5-1	TRBD2	TRBJ2-1	ASSPGLAPLSYNEQF
11	TRBV4-2	TRBD1	TRBJ2-7	ASSFQGAREQY
8	TRBV21-1	NA	TRBJ2-7	ASSEDEQY
17	TRBV9	TRBD1	TRBJ1-6	ASSVNPGTGSSYNSPLH
15	TRBV9	TRBD1	TRBJ2-3	ASSDLFAGQDTDTQY
14	TRBV5-1	TRBD2	TRBJ2-1	ASRRGTSGSYNEQF
13	TRBV19	TRBD1	TRBJ2-1	ASSSPGTGGGEQF
11	TRBV14	NA	TRBJ1-1	ASSLTGNTEAF
12	TRBV6-5	NA	TRBJ1-6	ASSQQGQNSPLH